This record concerns one TCR beta chain sequence. This specimen comes from a study of cytomegalovirus exposure and HLA in healthy donors. With 60 Vbeta and 13 Jbeta primers, the PCR was carried out. Only in-frame clones appear in the TCRdb table, and some are missing; sequencing was by immunoSEQ multiplex PCR. This sample's table reports around 100,000 clones. This CDR3 has 15 residues. Germline CDR1 SGHRS, CDR2 YFSETQ. V lost 0 bases and J 0 bases, leaving 7 bases between the germline ends. The chain links TRBV5-1 to TRBJ2-1, with no clear D. This receptor was obtained from a man between 40 and 49 years old in good health and CMV-seropositive. The sequenced material came from PBMCs. The CDR3 bases are TGCGCCAGCAGCTTGGAACCCAGCTCCTACAATGAGCAGTTCTTC. It translates to CASSLEPSSYNEQFF.